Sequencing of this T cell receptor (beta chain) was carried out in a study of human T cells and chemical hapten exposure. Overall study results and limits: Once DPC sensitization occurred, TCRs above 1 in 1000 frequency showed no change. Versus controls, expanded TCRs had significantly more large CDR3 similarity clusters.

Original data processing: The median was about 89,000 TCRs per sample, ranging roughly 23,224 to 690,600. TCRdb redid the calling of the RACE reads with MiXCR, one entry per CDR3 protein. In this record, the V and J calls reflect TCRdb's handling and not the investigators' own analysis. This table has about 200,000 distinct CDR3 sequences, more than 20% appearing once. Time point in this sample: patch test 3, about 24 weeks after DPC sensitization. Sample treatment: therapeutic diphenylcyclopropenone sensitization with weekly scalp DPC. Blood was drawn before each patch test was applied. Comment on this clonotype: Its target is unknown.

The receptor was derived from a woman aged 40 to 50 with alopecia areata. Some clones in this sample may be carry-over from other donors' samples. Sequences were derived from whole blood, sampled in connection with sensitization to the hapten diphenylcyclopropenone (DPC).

In nucleotides, the CDR3 is TGCGCCAGCAGCTTGTCAGCTCGACAGGGGGGAGACAATGAGCAGTTCTTC. Translation gives CASSLSARQGGDNEQFF. This sequence joins TRBV5-1 and TRBJ2-1, with 9 bases that match TRBD1. The germline V gene has CDR1 SGHRS and CDR2 YFSETQ. The CDR3 is 17 residues long. The junction had 10 bases not matched to a gene; V was cut back by 1 base and J by 5 bases.